The entry below gives a single TCR beta chain sequence along with its context. Its target is unknown. The data were taken from a study of T cell responses to AZD1222 COVID-19 vaccine. Study outcomes and limitations: When two AZD1222 doses had been given, Spike-specific TCR breadth and depth rose. With dominance at 160-218 and 743-854, vaccine-associated CD4 TCRs spanned spike. It should be noted that donors were predominantly white British and more often female, and clonal diversity was possibly underestimated. Reportedly, close to half of spike-specific TCRs are directed against unmutated variant regions.

The method was immunoSEQ multiplex PCR; TCRdb's version includes in-frame clones alone and lacks a portion of them. The repertoire holds some 180,000 clones, with approximately 94% as singletons. Germline V gives CDR1 MNHEY, CDR2 SMNVEV (reference sequence). The junction had 6 bases not matched to a gene; V was cut back by 5 bases and J by 5 bases. The CDR3 has 14 residues. The V call is TRBV27, the J call TRBJ2-5; 9 bases align to TRBD2. This receptor was identified in an adult who received the AZD1222 COVID-19 vaccine. Sequenced here: peripheral blood, sampled 28 days after the second AZD1222 dose. DNA for the CDR3: TGTGCCAGCAGTAAGCTAGCGGGACGGGAGACCCAGTACTTC. Translated: CASSKLAGRETQYF.